Below, 17 T cell receptor beta chains from the same sample are listed, as sequenced in a study of glioma-infiltrating T cells. Amplification of TCR alpha and beta CDR3 regions from RNA used iRepertoire nested multiplex PCR. In TCRdb, the multiplex PCR reads were re-called with MiXCR into one record per CDR3 protein. The sample includes around 170,000 distinct CDR3 sequences, about 47% of them seen just once. Sequenced material: glioma tissue, nonneoplastic brain tissue, or PBMCs (not recorded which). These TCRs come from a human donor with low-grade glioma or glioblastoma, undergoing nonglioma brain surgery, or in good health (not recorded which).

There are a few counts of this clonotype. The chain links TRBV4-2 to TRBJ2-3; 10 bases fit TRBD2. Germline values: CDR1 LGHNA, CDR2 YNFKEQ. The junction had 4 bases not matched to a gene; V was cut back by 0 bases and J by 1 base. CDR3 length: 17 amino acids. The CDR3 spells CASSQDPSGRGTDTQYF. CDR3 nucleotides: TGTGCCAGCAGCCAAGATCCGAGCGGGAGGGGCACAGATACGCAGTATTTT.

This rearrangement joins TRBV27 to TRBJ2-5; 11 bases are a match to TRBD2. The ends lost 2 bases at V and 5 bases at J; junction bases unmatched: 4. Germline assignment: CDR1 MNHEY and CDR2 SMNVEV (reference sequence). The CDR3 totals 15 residues. The CDR3 loop is CASSLGASGRETQYF. DNA for the CDR3: TGTGCCAGCAGTTTAGGTGCTAGCGGGAGGGAGACCCAGTACTTC.

The table lists this clonotype with many counts. The gene calls are TRBV4-1 and TRBJ2-1; D gene ambiguous. Germline CDR1 MGHRA, CDR2 YSYEKL. The length of the CDR3 is 14 residues. V was shortened by 0 bases and J by 6 bases, with 9 bases between the two germline ends. The chain's CDR3 is CASSQDSLGNEQFF. CDR3 sequence (DNA): TGCGCCAGCAGCCAAGATTCTCTGGGCAATGAGCAGTTCTTC.

The rearrangement uses TRBV10-3 and TRBJ2-1; 8 nucleotides agree with TRBD1. V lost 8 bases and J lost 8; bases outside the gene matches: 11. Germline-derived CDR1 and CDR2 are ENHRY and SYGVKD. The CDR3 totals 14 residues. The CDR3 DNA sequence: TGTGCCATCCAGGGGGCTAGCAGTAGCTATGAGCAGTTCTTC. Translation gives CAIQGASSSYEQFF.

In its sample, this clonotype was seen a few times. J is TRBJ2-7 and V is TRBV18, with D maybe TRBD1 (5 bases). The CDR3 spans 13 residues. Trimming shortened V by 5 bases and J by 0 bases, and 8 bases separated the two germline ends. Germline CDR1 and CDR2: KGHSH and LQKENI. The CDR3 loop is CASSSQVSYEQYF. CDR3 sequence (DNA): TGTGCCAGCTCATCACAGGTCTCCTACGAGCAGTACTTC.

On this clonotype itself: This clone may be a read error of a much larger clone one base away. The V call is TRBV28, the J call TRBJ1-2, with 9 nucleotides matching TRBD1. Germline CDR1 reads MDHEN; CDR2 reads SYDVKM. The CDR3 contains 11 residues. The CDR3 DNA reads TGTACCAGTGGACAGGGGTGGGGCTACACCTTC. Translating it yields CTSGQGWGYTF.

This chain links TRBV29-1 with TRBJ2-7; no definite D call. The closer fit of TRBJ2-5 to the DNA end suggests the J call may be wrong. The germline CDR1 and CDR2 sequences are SQVTM and ANQGSEA. This CDR3 contains 11 residues. CDR3 amino acids: CSVEGSPTQYF. The CDR3 DNA reads TGCAGCGTTGAAGGGTCGCCGACCCAGTACTTC.

On this clonotype: A much larger clone sits a single nucleotide away, making a read error possible. This chain links TRBV14 with TRBJ2-1; D is unclear. The CDR3 sequence is 13 residues long. Looked up from germline, CDR1 is SGHDN and CDR2 is FVKESK. The CDR3, as DNA: TGTGCCAGCAGCCAAGTAAGGAACGGTGAGGAGTTCTTC. Residues: CASSQVRNGEEFF. The entire variable domain, with the rest obtained from reference TRBV14 and TRBJ2-1, is as follows: EAGVTQFPSHSVIEKGQTVTLRCDPISGHDNLYWYRRVMGKEIKFLLHFVKESKQDESGMPNNRFLAERTGGTYSTLKVQPAELEDSGVYFCASSQVRNGEEFFGPGTRLTVL.

This clonotype was found many times. The chain is built from TRBV20-1 and TRBJ2-1, with a possible D match to TRBD2 (6 bases). V gave up 0 bases and J gave up 7 bases, with 10 bases separating them. Germline CDR1 is DFQATT and CDR2 is SNEGSKA (reference sequence). The CDR3 covers 13 residues. The CDR3 bases are TGCAGTGCTAGAGATGCACGGGGGAATGAGCAGTTCTTC. Its translation is CSARDARGNEQFF.

This clonotype has a count of ten or more. The chain joins TRBV28 to TRBJ1-4; TRBD1 agrees at 9 bases. This CDR3 region has 15 residues. With 6 bases clipped from V and 8 bases from J, the junction kept 10 bases outside the gene matches. Germline V gene lookup returns CDR1 MDHEN and CDR2 SYDVKM. CDR3 nucleotide sequence: TGTGCCAGCAGCCCGGGGACAGGGACGGAAGAAAAACTGTTTTTT. It yields the protein CASSPGTGTEEKLFF.

This clonotype was detected many times. CDR3 coding DNA: TGTGCCAGCAGTGCCCAGGGGACAGATACGCAGTATTTT. This sequence encodes CASSAQGTDTQYF. The J gene is TRBJ2-3, the V gene TRBV25-1; weak D call: TRBD1 (6 bases). V was clipped by 4 bases and J by 3 bases, with 8 bases between them. The germline gives CDR1 MGHDK, CDR2 SYGVNS. This CDR3 has 13 amino acids.

Remarks on this clonotype: This may be a read error, as it is one base from a much larger clone. This rearrangement joins TRBV20-1 to TRBJ2-7; D gene uncertain. The CDR3 runs to 12 residues. CDR1 is DFQATT and CDR2 is SNEGSKA in the germline V gene (reference sequence). The CDR3 DNA reads as TGCAGTGCGGAGTCGTTCTCCTACGAGCAGAACTTC. Translation: CSAESFSYEQNF.

In its sample, this clonotype was seen many times. The chain carries TRBV12-3 or TRBV12-4 and TRBJ1-1; D is uncertain. V dropped 7 bases and J dropped 5 bases, with 8 bases sitting between them. The CDR3 has 11 residues. The CDR3 sequence is CASTPGTEAFF. CDR3 nucleotides: TGTGCCAGCACCCCGGGGACTGAAGCTTTCTTT.

The sample holds many counts of this clonotype. The chain employs TRBV20-1 and TRBJ2-1; TRBD2 aligns across 10 bases. CDR3 size: 18 residues. V dropped 0 bases and J dropped 5; count of bases not matched to a gene: 13. Germline loops: CDR1 DFQATT, CDR2 SNEGSKA (reference sequence). This chain's CDR3 is CSARDNGLAVLRNNEQFF. CDR3 nucleotide sequence: TGCAGTGCTAGAGATAATGGACTAGCGGTCCTCAGAAACAATGAGCAGTTCTTC.

This clonotype was picked up a small number of times. This chain joins TRBV12-3 or TRBV12-4 and TRBJ1-1, with D possibly matching TRBD1 (6 bases). CDR3 length: 17 residues. Trimming removed 2 bases from V and 1 base from J, with 17 bases in between. The DNA of the CDR3 is TGTGCCAGCAGTTTAAGAGGGGGGGGCTGGGGGAACACTGAAGCTTTCTTT. This encodes CASSLRGGGWGNTEAFF.

In this sample, this clonotype turned up many times. The rearrangement links TRBV24-1 to TRBJ2-5, with 10 bases lining up with TRBD2. The V gene end was trimmed by 3 bases and the J gene end by 2 bases; junction bases not matched to a gene: 5. This CDR3 is built from 16 residues. Germline lookup yields CDR1 KGHDR and CDR2 SFDVKD. The CDR3 region has the DNA TGTGCCACCAGTGATGTTAGCGGGAGGTCACAAGAGACCCAGTACTTC. Protein product: CATSDVSGRSQETQYF.

This clonotype was found many times. The chain links TRBV28 to TRBJ2-7, with 7 bases fitting TRBD1. V trimming: 7 bases; J trimming: 3 bases; junction bases outside the gene matches: 18. From germline, CDR1 is MDHEN and CDR2 SYDVKM. CDR3 length: 17 amino acids. CDR3: CASMSPLTGTLLYEQYF. In nucleotides, the CDR3 is TGTGCCAGCATGTCCCCCTTGACAGGGACCCTCCTCTACGAGCAGTACTTC.